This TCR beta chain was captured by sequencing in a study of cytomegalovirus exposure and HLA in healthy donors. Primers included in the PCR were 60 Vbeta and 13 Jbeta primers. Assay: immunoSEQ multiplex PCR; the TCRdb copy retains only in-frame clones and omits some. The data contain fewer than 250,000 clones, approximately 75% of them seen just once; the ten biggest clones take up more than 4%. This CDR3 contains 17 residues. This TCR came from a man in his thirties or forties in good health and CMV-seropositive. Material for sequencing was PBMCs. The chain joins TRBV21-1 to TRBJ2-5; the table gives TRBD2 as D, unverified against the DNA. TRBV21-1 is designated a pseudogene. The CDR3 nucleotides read TGTGCCAGCAGCAAAGGGAGGACTAGCGGGAGTTATGAGACCCAGTACTTC. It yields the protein CASSKGRTSGSYETQYF.